These 23 T cell receptor beta chains came from one sample sequenced in a study of blood T cell repertoires in COVID-19. Only in-frame clones appear in the TCRdb table, and some are missing; sequencing was by immunoSEQ multiplex PCR. The sample has approximately 250,000 clones, 86% seen once. The sample consisted of peripheral blood. These receptors were collected from a young man who had recovered from COVID-19.

The rearrangement uses TRBV18 and TRBJ1-1; a weak D match, TRBD1 (6 bases). This CDR3 is built from 13 residues. Trimming removed 3 bases at V and 5 bases at J, with 10 bases between. Germline V CDR1 and CDR2: KGHSH, LQKENI. CDR3 region: CASSPRGETEAFF. CDR3 in DNA: TGTGCCAGCTCACCCAGGGGTGAGACTGAAGCTTTCTTT.

The chain has TRBV5-1 and TRBJ1-1, with 8 bases aligning to TRBD1. Germline loops: CDR1 SGHRS, CDR2 YFSETQ. The length of the CDR3 is 15 residues. J lost 5 bases, V lost 3 bases, and 9 bases had no gene match. The DNA of the CDR3 is TGCGCCAGCAGCTCTCGGACAGGGTCGAAAACTGAAGCTTTCTTT. Amino acid sequence: CASSSRTGSKTEAFF.

CDR3 DNA: TGTGCCAGCAGAGCGCCGGACCAAAGAGGGGATACGCAGTATTTT. It encodes CASRAPDQRGDTQYF. V usage is TRBV2 and J usage is TRBJ2-3; weak D call: TRBD2 (5 bases). V shed 6 bases and J shed 6 bases, with 19 bases lying between them. The CDR3 is 15 residues long. The germline V gene encodes CDR1 SNHLY and CDR2 FYNNEI.

The chain uses TRBV7-9 and TRBJ1-2, with D perhaps matching TRBD1 (5 bases). Trimming shortened V by 2 bases and J by 0 bases, and 16 bases separated the two germline ends. The CDR3 contains 17 residues. The germline CDR1 and CDR2 sequences are SEHNR and FQNEAQ (reference sequence). For the CDR3, the DNA is TGTGCCAGCAGCTTACCCGTGTATGACAGATCTAACTATGGCTACACCTTC. It codes for CASSLPVYDRSNYGYTF.

This sequence joins TRBV27 and TRBJ1-6, with 8 bases aligning to TRBD1. In germline, CDR1 is MNHEY, CDR2 SMNVEV (reference sequence). The CDR3 has 15 amino acids. The trim removed 6 bases at V and 4 bases at J, leaving 5 bases unmatched. The CDR3 DNA sequence: TGTGCCAGCAGCCCCGGGGACAGGTATAATTCACCCCTCCACTTT. The encoded protein is CASSPGDRYNSPLHF.

Here the CDR3 DNA reads TGTGCCAGCAGCTTAGTGGGCGGGGGCGCGGGTCAGCCCCAGCATTTT. It translates to CASSLVGGGAGQPQHF. This chain uses TRBV7-2 with TRBJ1-5; TRBD1 is a possible D gene (6 bases). V lost 1 base and J lost 6, with 16 bases in between. CDR3 length: 16 amino acids. Germline V lookup: CDR1 SGHTA, CDR2 FQGNSA.

The genes are TRBV5-1 and TRBJ2-3; D is perhaps TRBD1 (5 bases). The CDR3 consists of 16 residues. Trimming removed 5 bases from V and 1 base from J, with 17 bases in between. Germline lookup yields CDR1 SGHRS and CDR2 YFSETQ. The DNA for the CDR3 is TGCGCCAGCAGGGTTCCAATCAGGGTGGGCACAGATACGCAGTATTTT. This sequence encodes CASRVPIRVGTDTQYF.

The genes are TRBV27 and TRBJ1-5, with unresolved D. The V gene lost 8 bases and the J gene lost 12 bases, with 17 bases spanning the gap. The CDR3 extends over 12 amino acids. The germline gives CDR1 MNHEY, CDR2 SMNVEV (reference sequence). The CDR3 bases are TGTGCCAGCGGCCCTTCGGGGAGCCTCCAGCATTTT. Translation gives CASGPSGSLQHF.

The chain is built from TRBV29-1 and TRBJ1-2, with D hard to call. This CDR3 has 12 residues. The germline V gene encodes CDR1 SQVTM and CDR2 ANQGSEA. The V and J ends lost 1 base and 6 bases respectively, with 9 bases between them. This CDR3 reads CSVEGQKDGYTF. CDR3 DNA: TGCAGCGTTGAAGGGCAGAAAGATGGCTACACCTTC.

A note on this clone: The same CDR3 arises from other DNA sequences in this sample as well. This chain joins TRBV28 and TRBJ1-2, with D unresolved. Germline V gives CDR1 MDHEN, CDR2 SYDVKM. CDR3 length equals 12 residues. The ends were cut back, 6 bases at V and 1 base at J, with 6 bases in the middle. The CDR3: CASSLSNYGYTF. The CDR3 nucleotides read TGTGCCAGCAGCCTTAGTAACTATGGCTACACCTTC.

The chain couples TRBV6-5 to TRBJ1-5; TRBD1 matches 9 bases. V dropped 6 bases and J dropped 6; count of bases not matched to a gene: 6. This CDR3 has 14 amino acids. CDR1 is MNHEY and CDR2 is SVGAGI in the germline V gene. The CDR3 protein is CASRRTGEGQPQHF. DNA of the CDR3: TGTGCCAGCAGACGGACAGGGGAGGGTCAGCCCCAGCATTTT.

This clone was counted at least ten times. The CDR3 spells CASSYGTSTGELFF. CDR3 in DNA: TGTGCCAGCAGTTACGGGACTAGCACCGGGGAGCTGTTTTTT. The chain joins TRBV6-5 to TRBJ2-2, with 8 bases aligning to TRBD2. The CDR3 is 14 residues long. V was pared by 2 bases and J by 4 bases, with 0 bases of the junction left unmatched. Per the germline V gene, CDR1 is MNHEY and CDR2 is SVGAGI.

The chain combines TRBV27 with TRBJ2-1; tentatively, D is TRBD1 (5 bases). This CDR3 comprises 13 residues. Trimming pared 6 bases from V and 4 bases from J, leaving 10 bases between. Germline CDR1 MNHEY, CDR2 SMNVEV (reference sequence). The CDR3 region has the DNA TGTGCCAGCAGCCTACAGGTTTACAATGAGCAGTTCTTC. Translated, it gives CASSLQVYNEQFF.

The V and J genes are TRBV19 and TRBJ1-1; no reliable D call. Trimming removed 5 bases at V and 11 bases at J, with 15 bases between. From germline, CDR1 is LNHDA and CDR2 SQIVND (reference sequence). The CDR3 is 12 amino acids. CDR3 DNA sequence: TGTGCCAGTAGTTCAATTACCCCGGGGGCTTTCTTT. Amino acids: CASSSITPGAFF.

This chain connects TRBV10-1 to TRBJ2-1, with D unclear. The CDR3 is made up of 14 amino acids. V was cut by 8 bases and J by 9 bases, with 20 bases left in between. CDR1 is WNHNN and CDR2 is SYGVQD in the germline V gene (reference sequence). The CDR3 nucleotides read TGCGCCAGCGGAAACTACGTCTCCCGAGCTGAGCAGTTCTTC. Translated: CASGNYVSRAEQFF.

The V call is TRBV7-2, the J call TRBJ2-7; D may be TRBD1 (5 bases). The ends were cut back, 3 bases at V and 9 bases at J, with 12 bases in the middle. Germline V gene sequence: CDR1 SGHTA, CDR2 FQGNSA. The CDR3 spans 12 residues. The CDR3 DNA reads TGTGCCAGCAGCTTCATTCAGGGCAGGCAGTACTTC. Protein: CASSFIQGRQYF.

The chain uses TRBV3-1 (or the pseudogene TRBV3-2) and TRBJ1-6; 7 positions agree with TRBD1. Germline V gives CDR1 LGHDT, CDR2 YNNKEL (reference sequence). This CDR3 has 14 residues. V dropped 5 bases and J dropped 7; count of bases not matched to a gene: 5. CDR3 coding DNA: TGTGCCAGCAGCGGTGACAGGGCCAATTCACCCCTCCACTTT. It specifies CASSGDRANSPLHF.

In the case of this clone: The same CDR3 arises from other DNA sequences in this sample as well. The chain joins TRBV5-4 to TRBJ2-7; D perhaps matches TRBD2 (5 bases). With 0 bases removed from V and 2 bases from J, the gap between germline ends came to 6 bases. This CDR3 is built from 13 residues. In germline, CDR1 is SGHNT, CDR2 YYREEE (reference sequence). CDR3 protein: CASSLGGTYEQYF. The CDR3 nucleotides are TGTGCCAGCAGCTTGGGAGGGACCTACGAGCAGTACTTC.

The V gene is TRBV27, the J gene TRBJ1-1; 7 bases agree with TRBD1. Germline V gives CDR1 MNHEY, CDR2 SMNVEV (reference sequence). The CDR3 totals 16 residues. The V and J ends lost 5 bases and 1 base, in that order; junction bases with no gene match: 10. CDR3 in DNA: TGTGCCAGCAGTCCTTATACAGGGGTAAGGAACACTGAAGCTTTCTTT. Its translation: CASSPYTGVRNTEAFF.

V gene TRBV5-1 combines with J gene TRBJ2-7; 7 bases agree with TRBD1. The J segment lost 2 bases and the V segment lost 3 bases, leaving 5 bases of the junction unmatched. Germline CDR1 SGHRS, CDR2 YFSETQ. The CDR3 has 14 amino acids. CDR3 protein: CASSYDRATYEQYF. CDR3 nucleotide sequence: TGCGCCAGCAGCTATGACAGGGCCACCTACGAGCAGTACTTC.

V gene TRBV11-1 combines with J gene TRBJ1-5; TRBD1 aligns across 8 bases. The CDR3 has 16 amino acids. Losses at the gene ends were 1 base for V and 6 bases for J; bases not matched to a gene: 8. CDR1 and CDR2 (germline): SGHAT, FQDESV (reference sequence). The CDR3 nucleotides read TGTGCCAGCAGCTTAGGGACAGGGAGCATTGGTCAGCCCCAGCATTTT. As protein: CASSLGTGSIGQPQHF.

The chain combines TRBV15 with TRBJ2-3, with D maybe TRBD2 (6 bases). The CDR3 has 16 amino acids. Trimming shortened V by 0 bases and J by 1 base, and 11 bases separated the two germline ends. The germline V gene has CDR1 LNHNV and CDR2 YYDKDF (reference sequence). The CDR3 DNA is TGTGCCACCAGCAGAGATCGGGGGATGGGCACAGATACGCAGTATTTT. Residues: CATSRDRGMGTDTQYF. The variable domain in full, with the rest retrieved from reference TRBV15 and TRBJ2-3, is DAMVIQNPRYQVTQFGKPVTLSCSQTLNHNVMYWYQQKSSQAPKLLFHYYDKDFNNEADTPDNFQSRRPNTSFCFLDIRSPGLGDTAMYLCATSRDRGMGTDTQYFGPGTRLTVL.

V gene TRBV19 combines with J gene TRBJ1-2; the D gene is possibly TRBD1 (5 bases). V was cut by 5 bases and J by 7 bases, with 17 bases left in between. This CDR3 has 14 amino acids. Germline CDR1 LNHDA, CDR2 SQIVND (reference sequence). CDR3 nucleotide sequence: TGTGCCAGTAGTCCCACCGGCAGGGTCGGTGGCTACACCTTC. Amino acid sequence: CASSPTGRVGGYTF. Using reference TRBV19 and TRBJ1-2 for the parts outside the CDR3, the full variable domain is DGGITQSPKYLFRKEGQNVTLSCEQNLNHDAMYWYRQDPGQGLRLIYYSQIVNDFQKGDIAEGYSVSREKKESFPLTVTSAQKNPTAFYLCASSPTGRVGGYTFGSGTRLTVV.